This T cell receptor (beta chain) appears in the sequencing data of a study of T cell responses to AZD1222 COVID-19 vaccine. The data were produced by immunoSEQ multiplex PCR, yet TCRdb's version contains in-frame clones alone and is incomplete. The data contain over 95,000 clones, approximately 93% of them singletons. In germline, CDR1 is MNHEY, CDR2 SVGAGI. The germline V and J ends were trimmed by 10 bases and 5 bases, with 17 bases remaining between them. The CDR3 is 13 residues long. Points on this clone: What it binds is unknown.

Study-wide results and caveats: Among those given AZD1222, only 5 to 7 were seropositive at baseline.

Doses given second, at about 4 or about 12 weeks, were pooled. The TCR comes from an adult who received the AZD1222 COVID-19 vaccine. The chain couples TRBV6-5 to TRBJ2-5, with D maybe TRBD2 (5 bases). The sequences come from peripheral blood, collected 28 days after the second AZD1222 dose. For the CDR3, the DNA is TGTGCCACCGCCCCGCGGGTCCGGGAGACCCAGTACTTC. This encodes CATAPRVRETQYF.